This T cell receptor (beta chain) was recorded in a study of tumor and adjacent non-tumor tissue in lung cancer. As for the study in general: Patients comprised about a dozen adenocarcinoma, 2 squamous cell carcinoma and 1 small cell lung cancer. Aged roughly 31 to 80 years, patients included approximately 11 men and several women with stage I to III disease. General study findings and limits: In normal lung, the top 100 clones were significantly more dominant than in tumor. Tumor tissue had significantly higher TCR diversity than normal lung.

In regard to this clonotype: Its specificity is unknown.

A modified ARM-PCR protocol with three rounds of nested PCR amplified TCRbeta. A single record per CDR3 protein comes from TCRdb applying MiXCR to the multiplex PCR reads. The profile shows about 43,000 distinct CDR3 sequences, 60% of them singletons. RNA was extracted from bulk tissue without any cell sorting. More than 3 cm separated this lung sample from the edge of the tumor. With V trimmed by 3 bases and J by 8 bases, 13 bases remained unmatched. Germline CDR1 and CDR2: SEHNR and FQNEAQ (reference sequence). This CDR3 is built from 16 residues. The chain links TRBV7-9 to TRBJ2-1; 7 positions agree with TRBD2. Sequencing was done on a sample of distant non-tumor lung tissue. This TCR was sampled from a man in his fifties or sixties with non-small cell lung cancer. The CDR3 region is CASSFLVGGPLDEQFF. CDR3 coding DNA: TGTGCCAGCAGCTTCCTAGTGGGAGGGCCTTTGGATGAGCAGTTCTTC.